The next 7 T cell receptor beta chains were all read from a single sample in a study of T cells in Graves' hyperthyroidism and ophthalmopathy. TCR beta CDR3 region amplification was performed from RNA transcripts. Carried out on the TCR CDR3, a first-round RT-PCR used the HTBI primer set. From the multiplex PCR reads, TCRdb called clonotypes with MiXCR, one entry per CDR3 protein. This sample yields hundreds of thousands of distinct CDR3 sequences, of which roughly 15% are seen a single time; approximately 13% belongs to the top ten. The specimen was blood. The receptors originated from a woman aged 40 to 55 with Graves' hyperthyroidism.

This clonotype was counted many times. The chain recombines TRBV28 with TRBJ2-2; 8 positions agree with TRBD1. The CDR3 sequence is 14 residues long. V trimming: 4 bases; J trimming: 7 bases; junction bases outside the gene matches: 5. Germline V gene data show CDR1 as MDHEN and CDR2 as SYDVKM. CDR3 in amino acids: CASSSGGAIGELFF. Here the CDR3 DNA reads TGTGCCAGCAGTTCAGGGGGCGCAATCGGGGAGCTGTTTTTT.

This clonotype has a count of ten or more. V gene TRBV11-2 combines with J gene TRBJ2-7; 8 bases match TRBD1. Trimming removed 6 bases from V and 2 bases from J; junction bases left unmatched: 9. Germline V CDR1 and CDR2: SGHAT, FQNNGV. The CDR3 totals 15 residues. CDR3 bases: TGTGCCAGCAGTTCGGCCGGGACAGGACCCTACGAGCAGTACTTC. Encoded protein: CASSSAGTGPYEQYF. The variable domain in full, with the rest retrieved from reference TRBV11-2 and TRBJ2-7, is EAGVAQSPRYKIIEKRQSVAFWCNPISGHATLYWYQQILGQGPKLLIQFQNNGVVDDSQLPKDRFSAERLKGVDSTLKIQPAKLEDSAVYLCASSSAGTGPYEQYFGPGTRLTVT.

This clonotype occurred a few times. This sequence joins TRBV25-1 and TRBJ2-1, with 7 bases aligning to TRBD2. V gave up 6 bases and J gave up 1 base; unmatched junction bases: 6. Germline lookup yields CDR1 MGHDK and CDR2 SYGVNS. This CDR3 region has 15 residues. The CDR3 loop is CASRSGEGSYNEQFF. The CDR3 nucleotides read TGTGCCAGCAGAAGCGGGGAAGGGTCCTACAATGAGCAGTTCTTC.

The genes are TRBV5-1 and TRBJ2-5; TRBD1 might be the D (6 bases). Germline lookup yields CDR1 SGHRS and CDR2 YFSETQ. The CDR3 sequence is 13 residues long. Trimming took 4 bases from V and 9 from J, leaving 16 bases between them. This chain's CDR3 is CASSPDSSGAQYF. The CDR3 region has the DNA TGCGCCAGCAGCCCCGACTCTTCAGGGGCCCAGTACTTC.

This clonotype was detected many times. The chain carries TRBV2 and TRBJ2-3, with unresolved D. V was clipped by 1 base and J by 3 bases, with 11 bases between them. This CDR3 has 15 residues. Germline CDR1 reads SNHLY; CDR2 reads FYNNEI. This CDR3 reads CASSEGWSGTDTQYF. The CDR3 DNA follows: TGTGCCAGCAGTGAAGGGTGGAGTGGGACAGATACGCAGTATTTT.

This clonotype was counted between two and nine times. This may be a read error, as it is one base from a much larger clone. V gene TRBV20-1 combines with J gene TRBJ1-1, with TRBD1 identical over 7 bases. The CDR3 spans 13 residues. Germline V gene data show CDR1 as DFQATT and CDR2 as SNEGSKA (reference sequence). CDR3 sequence (DNA): TGCAGTGCCCTACCCGACAGGGACACTGTAGCTTTCTTT. It is translated as CSALPDRDTVAFF.

This clonotype was picked up many times. The chain is built from TRBV2 and TRBJ1-5; possible D gene TRBD1, 6 bases. The CDR3 is made up of 16 amino acids. Trimming cost V 2 bases and J 2 bases, with 13 bases left between them. Per germline, CDR1 SNHLY and CDR2 FYNNEI. CDR3 region: CASSETVAGGNQPQHF. The CDR3 DNA reads TGTGCCAGCAGTGAAACAGTGGCAGGGGGCAATCAGCCCCAGCATTTT.